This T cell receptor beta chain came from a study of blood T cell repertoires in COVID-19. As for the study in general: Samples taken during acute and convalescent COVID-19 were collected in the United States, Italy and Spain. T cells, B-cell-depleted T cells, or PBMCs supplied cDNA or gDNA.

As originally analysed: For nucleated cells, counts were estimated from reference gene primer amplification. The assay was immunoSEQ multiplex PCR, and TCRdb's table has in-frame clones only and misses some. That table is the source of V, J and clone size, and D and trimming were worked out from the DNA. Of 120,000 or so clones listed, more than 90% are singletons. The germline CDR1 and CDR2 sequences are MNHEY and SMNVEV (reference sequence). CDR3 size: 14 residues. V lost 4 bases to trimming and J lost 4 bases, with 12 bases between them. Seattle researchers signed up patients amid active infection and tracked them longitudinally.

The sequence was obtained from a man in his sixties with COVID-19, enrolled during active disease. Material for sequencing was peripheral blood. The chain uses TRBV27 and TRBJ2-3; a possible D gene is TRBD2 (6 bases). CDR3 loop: CASSWGTSPDTQYF. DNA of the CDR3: TGTGCCAGCAGTTGGGGGACTTCCCCAGATACGCAGTATTTT.